The 20 T cell receptor beta chains reported below all come from one sample, sequenced in a study of Ad26.COV2.S vaccination and SARS-CoV-2 variants. The assay was immunoSEQ multiplex PCR, and TCRdb's table has in-frame clones only and misses some. This sample has roughly 350,000 clones, with 87% found just once. Treatment specified: about 20 received Ad26.COV2.S at low or high dose, single or two shots; 5 received placebo; per-sample allocation not given. Samples were taken on day 63 after the first vaccine or placebo injection. The starting material was peripheral blood, obtained in a trial of Ad26.COV2.S vaccine versus placebo. The receptors originated from a person between 18 and 65 years old who received the Ad26.COV2.S COVID-19 vaccine or a placebo.

The rearrangement links TRBV6-5 to TRBJ2-7, with D possibly matching TRBD1 (5 bases). CDR3 length: 15 amino acids. Trimming took off 4 bases at V and 4 bases at J, with 17 bases between the two ends. Germline-derived CDR1 and CDR2 are MNHEY and SVGAGI. This chain's CDR3 is CASSSSGSGSYEQYF. In DNA form, the CDR3 reads TGTGCCAGCAGTTCATCAGGGTCGGGCTCGTACGAGCAGTACTTC.

The chain combines TRBV23-1 with TRBJ2-2; 8 bases map to TRBD2. TRBV23-1 is classed as an ORF, of uncertain function. The CDR3 is made up of 16 amino acids. After removal of 6 bases from V and 2 bases from J, the junction contained 8 bases not matched to a gene. CDR3 bases: TGCGCCAGCAGCCTCAGGACTAGCCCCAACACCGGGGAGCTGTTTTTT. Its translation: CASSLRTSPNTGELFF.

This chain links TRBV7-3 with TRBJ2-3, with 10 bases aligning to TRBD2. Germline V gives CDR1 SGHTA, CDR2 FQGTGA. Trimming removed 6 bases from V and 0 bases from J; junction bases left unmatched: 6. The CDR3 length is 16 residues. For the CDR3, the DNA is TGTGCCAGCAGTCGGTTAGCGGGGGGCAGCACAGATACGCAGTATTTT. It codes for CASSRLAGGSTDTQYF.

The chain links TRBV5-1 to TRBJ2-1, with 8 positions matching TRBD1. Germline V gene sequence: CDR1 SGHRS, CDR2 YFSETQ. Trimming cost V 2 bases and J 14 bases; bases outside gene matches: 12. This CDR3 is 14 amino acids long. The CDR3 spells CASSLQGERYEEFF. The CDR3 bases are TGCGCCAGCAGCTTACAGGGGGAGCGATATGAAGAGTTCTTC. Together with reference TRBV5-1 and TRBJ2-1, the CDR3 gives the full variable domain: KAGVTQTPRYLIKTRGQQVTLSCSPISGHRSVSWYQQTPGQGLQFLFEYFSETQRNKGNFPGRFSGRQFSNSRSEMNVSTLELGDSALYLCASSLQGERYEEFFGPGTRLTVL.

This chain joins TRBV6-5 and TRBJ2-3; no definite D call. V was pared by 11 bases and J by 2 bases, with 11 bases between. The CDR3 is 12 residues long. Germline V gene data show CDR1 as MNHEY and CDR2 as SVGAGI. CDR3 residues: CAGSADTDTQYF. The CDR3 DNA reads as TGTGCCGGGTCGGCAGACACAGATACGCAGTATTTT.

The chain uses TRBV30 and TRBJ2-3; tentatively, D is TRBD2 (7 bases). Germline V gene data show CDR1 as GTSNPN and CDR2 as SVGIG (reference sequence). CDR3 size: 14 residues. V was pared by 3 bases and J by 4 bases, with 14 bases between. The CDR3 DNA follows: TGTGCCTGGAGCCATGGGGGGGGGCCAGATACGCAGTATTTT. Translated: CAWSHGGGPDTQYF.

The chain carries TRBV5-8 and TRBJ1-5; D is possibly TRBD1 (6 bases). CDR3 size: 15 residues. Germline V gives CDR1 SGHTS, CDR2 YDEGEE. The V end lost 4 bases, the J end lost 1 base, and 12 bases lay between the germline ends. In DNA form, the CDR3 reads TGTGCCAGCAGCCGAGGGGGGGCGAGCAATCAGCCCCAGCATTTT. The encoded protein is CASSRGGASNQPQHF.

The J gene is TRBJ2-7, the V gene TRBV30, with unresolved D. This CDR3 is 13 amino acids long. Trimming cost V 1 base and J 7 bases, with 14 bases left between them. Germline V gene sequence: CDR1 GTSNPN, CDR2 SVGIG (reference sequence). CDR3 nucleotides: TGTGCCTGGAGTGGGATCCAATTACGAGAGCAGTACTTC. Residues: CAWSGIQLREQYF.

CDR3 region: CASSHQDSYYNSPLHF. CDR3 coding DNA: TGTGCCAGCAGCCATCAGGACAGCTATTATAATTCACCCCTCCACTTT. V and J are TRBV3-1 (or the pseudogene TRBV3-2) and TRBJ1-6; perhaps TRBD1 as D (6 bases). V was shortened by 3 bases and J by 4 bases, with 13 bases between the two germline ends. The CDR3 runs to 16 residues. The germline V gene encodes CDR1 LGHDT and CDR2 YNNKEL (reference sequence).

This chain joins TRBV2 and TRBJ1-5; the match to TRBD1 covers 7 bases. CDR3 length equals 14 residues. V lost 6 bases to trimming and J lost 7 bases; unmatched junction nucleotides: 9. Germline-derived CDR1 and CDR2 are SNHLY and FYNNEI. The CDR3: CASSWDRGSQPQHF. The CDR3 bases are TGTGCCAGCAGCTGGGACAGAGGGTCGCAGCCCCAGCATTTT. Supplemented by reference TRBV2 and TRBJ1-5, the full variable domain reads EPEVTQTPSHQVTQMGQEVILRCVPISNHLYFYWYRQILGQKVEFLVSFYNNEISEKSEIFDDQFSVERPDGSNFTLKIRSTKLEDSAMYFCASSWDRGSQPQHFGDGTRLSIL.

CDR3 protein: CASSLITGERGYTF. As DNA, the CDR3 is TGTGCCAGCAGCTTAATTACAGGGGAGCGTGGCTACACCTTC. The rearrangement uses TRBV7-9 and TRBJ1-2, with 7 bases fitting TRBD1. Germline CDR1 reads SEHNR; CDR2 reads FQNEAQ (reference sequence). The length of the CDR3 is 14 residues. After removal of 2 bases from V and 7 bases from J, the junction contained 7 bases not matched to a gene.

The rearrangement links TRBV19 to TRBJ2-3, with 10 positions matching TRBD2. Germline V gives CDR1 LNHDA, CDR2 SQIVND (reference sequence). V was clipped by 1 base and J by 4 bases; unmatched bases: 5. This CDR3 is 16 amino acids long. CDR3 nucleotide sequence: TGTGCCAGTAGTATAGCAGCGGGGGGGCGGGCAGATACGCAGTATTTT. This translates into CASSIAAGGRADTQYF.

The V and J genes are TRBV18 and TRBJ2-1; TRBD2 aligns across 13 bases. The CDR3 is 17 residues long. Unmatched junction bases numbered 10, after V lost 3 bases and J lost 8 bases. Germline CDR1 KGHSH, CDR2 LQKENI. The CDR3: CASSPGLAGAEIDEQFF. The CDR3 DNA follows: TGTGCCAGCTCACCCGGACTAGCGGGGGCCGAAATAGATGAGCAGTTCTTC.

This clone was recorded only once. The J gene is TRBJ1-1, the V gene TRBV18; D gene ambiguous. Germline V gene data show CDR1 as KGHSH and CDR2 as LQKENI. V lost 2 bases and J lost 10, with 8 bases in between. The CDR3 contains 11 residues. CDR3 DNA sequence: TGTGCCAGCTCACCAGACGCCGGAGCTTTCTTT. It specifies CASSPDAGAFF. Filled out from reference TRBV18 and TRBJ1-1, the complete variable domain reads NAGVMQNPRHLVRRRGQEARLRCSPMKGHSHVYWYRQLPEEGLKFMVYLQKENIIDESGMPKERFSAEFPKEGPSILRIQQVVRGDSAAYFCASSPDAGAFFGQGTRLTVV.

This chain links TRBV7-3 with TRBJ2-1; 10 bases are a match to TRBD2. The CDR3 has 18 amino acids. The germline gives CDR1 SGHTA, CDR2 FQGTGA. V gave up 2 bases and J gave up 0 bases; unmatched junction bases: 7. The CDR3 region is CASSLWVAGGSSYNEQFF. The DNA for the CDR3 is TGTGCCAGCAGCTTATGGGTAGCGGGGGGTTCCTCCTACAATGAGCAGTTCTTC.

About this clone: Other DNA sequences in this sample translate to the same CDR3. This chain uses TRBV5-1 with TRBJ1-5; 10 nucleotides line up with TRBD1. The CDR3 covers 17 residues. J was trimmed by 4 bases and V by 3 bases; bases with no gene match: 10. Germline assignment: CDR1 SGHRS and CDR2 YFSETQ. The chain's CDR3 is CASSSGTGEDWNQPQHF. As DNA, the CDR3 is TGCGCCAGCAGCTCCGGGACAGGGGAAGATTGGAATCAGCCCCAGCATTTT.

The chain links TRBV4-1 to TRBJ2-3; D uncertain. From germline, CDR1 is MGHRA and CDR2 YSYEKL. V shed 3 bases and J shed 6 bases, with 4 bases lying between them. This CDR3 region has 11 residues. DNA for the CDR3: TGCGCCAGCAGCCACGTTGATACGCAGTATTTT. Amino acid sequence: CASSHVDTQYF.

This clone was picked up one time. The rearrangement links TRBV4-3 to TRBJ2-2; D may correspond to TRBD1 or TRBD2 (5 bases each). The germline CDR1 and CDR2 sequences are LGHNA and YSLEER. The CDR3 covers 15 residues. V was clipped by 0 bases and J by 3 bases, with 8 bases between them. CDR3 protein: CASSQDGTYTGELFF. The DNA of the CDR3 is TGCGCCAGCAGCCAAGATGGGACCTACACCGGGGAGCTGTTTTTT.

This clone was observed once. V usage is TRBV5-1 and J usage is TRBJ2-3; TRBD1 aligns across 11 bases. Germline assignment: CDR1 SGHRS and CDR2 YFSETQ. This CDR3 region has 15 residues. V lost 3 bases and J lost 4; bases outside the gene matches: 4. The CDR3 is CASSSGTGGSDTQYF. CDR3 coding DNA: TGCGCCAGCAGCTCCGGGACAGGGGGATCAGATACGCAGTATTTT.

The chain uses TRBV7-2 and TRBJ2-7, with 7 bases that match TRBD1. Trimming removed 1 base from V and 2 bases from J; junction bases left unmatched: 8. This CDR3 region has 16 residues. CDR1 is SGHTA and CDR2 is FQGNSA in the germline V gene. CDR3 in amino acids: CASSLVPRGSTYEQYF. For the CDR3, the DNA is TGTGCCAGCAGCTTAGTTCCCAGGGGGTCAACCTACGAGCAGTACTTC.